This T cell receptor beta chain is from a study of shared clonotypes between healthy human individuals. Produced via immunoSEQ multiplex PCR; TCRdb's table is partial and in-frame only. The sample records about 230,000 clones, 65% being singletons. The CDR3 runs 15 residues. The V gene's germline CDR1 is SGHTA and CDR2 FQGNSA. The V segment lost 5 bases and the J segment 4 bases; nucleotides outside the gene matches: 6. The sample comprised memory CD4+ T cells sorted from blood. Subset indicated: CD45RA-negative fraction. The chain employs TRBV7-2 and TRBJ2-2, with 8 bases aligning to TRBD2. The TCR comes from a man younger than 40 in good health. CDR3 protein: CASSQGSGSTGELFF. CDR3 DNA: TGTGCCAGCAGCCAGGGGAGCGGGAGCACCGGGGAGCTGTTTTTT.